This entry lists 12 T cell receptor beta chains sequenced from one sample in a study of cytomegalovirus exposure and HLA in healthy donors. A multiplex PCR was run with 60 Vbeta primers and 13 Jbeta primers. This table comes from immunoSEQ multiplex PCR, and its TCRdb copy is limited to in-frame clones, with some not included. Here the sample spans under 200,000 clones, approximately 85% being singletons. Sequenced: PBMCs. The receptors come from a woman aged 45-65 years in good health and CMV-seronegative.

This sequence joins TRBV28 and TRBJ1-2, with TRBD1 matching 7 bases. CDR3 length equals 12 residues. After removal of 7 bases from V and 4 bases from J, the junction contained 3 bases not matched to a gene. In germline, CDR1 is MDHEN, CDR2 SYDVKM. The CDR3 DNA is TGTGCCAGCAAGGAGGGGGCCTATGGCTACACCTTC. Translated, it gives CASKEGAYGYTF.

V is TRBV9 and J is TRBJ2-1; perhaps TRBD2 as D (5 bases). V lost 4 bases, J lost 3 bases, and 14 bases lay in between. The CDR3 is made up of 15 amino acids. Looked up from germline, CDR1 is SGDLS and CDR2 is YYNGEE. This CDR3 reads CASSPRSAVYNEQFF. The CDR3, as DNA: TGTGCCAGCAGCCCACGTAGCGCCGTCTACAATGAGCAGTTCTTC.

This clone occurred a few times. The V call is TRBV27, the J call TRBJ1-1, with a tentative D call TRBD1 (5 bases). This CDR3 has 15 amino acids. CDR1 MNHEY and CDR2 SMNVEV come from the germline V gene (reference sequence). Trimming stripped 3 bases from V and 10 bases from J, with 21 bases between. CDR3 loop: CASSLSPVQGSVAFF. The CDR3 DNA reads TGTGCCAGCAGTTTGTCACCCGTTCAGGGTTCGGTAGCTTTCTTT.

The J gene is TRBJ1-1, the V gene TRBV7-9; D is possibly TRBD1 (5 bases). The ends were cut back, 1 base at V and 5 bases at J, with 17 bases in the middle. Germline CDR1 SEHNR, CDR2 FQNEAQ (reference sequence). CDR3 size: 16 residues. The CDR3 bases are TGTGCCAGCAGCTTAGATCCCCCCAGGGTTGAGACTGAAGCTTTCTTT. Protein sequence: CASSLDPPRVETEAFF. Based on the CDR3 plus reference TRBV7-9 and TRBJ1-1, the full variable domain is DTGVSQNPRHKITKRGQNVTFRCDPISEHNRLYWYRQTLGQGPEFLTYFQNEAQLEKSRLLSDRFSAERPKGSFSTLEIQRTEQGDSAMYLCASSLDPPRVETEAFFGQGTRLTVV.

The CDR3 DNA reads as TGTGCCAGCAGACGGGTAGGACAGGGAACCACCGGGGAGCTGTTTTTT. It is translated as CASRRVGQGTTGELFF. The gene calls are TRBV27 and TRBJ2-2; 8 bases map to TRBD1. The trim removed 6 bases at V and 4 bases at J, leaving 10 bases unmatched. Per germline, CDR1 MNHEY and CDR2 SMNVEV (reference sequence). The CDR3 extends over 16 amino acids.

This chain joins TRBV7-2 and TRBJ2-1; TRBD2 aligns across 7 bases. Germline trimming cut 3 bases from V and 15 bases from J; bases unmatched to any gene: 11. The CDR3 consists of 13 residues. Germline CDR1 SGHTA, CDR2 FQGNSA. The CDR3 spells CASSFPGLVLPFF. The CDR3 DNA sequence: TGTGCCAGCAGCTTCCCTGGACTAGTCCTGCCGTTCTTC.

The V gene is TRBV10-3, the J gene TRBJ2-2; no clear D. The germline V gene encodes CDR1 ENHRY and CDR2 SYGVKD. The V and J ends lost 4 bases and 3 bases respectively, with 12 bases between them. The CDR3 has 15 amino acids. The CDR3 is CAISGSEYDTGELFF. In DNA, the CDR3 is TGTGCCATCAGTGGGTCAGAGTATGACACCGGGGAGCTGTTTTTT.

The rearrangement links TRBV4-2 to TRBJ2-7, with TRBD2 matching over 8 bases. The germline CDR1 and CDR2 sequences are LGHNA and YNFKEQ. The junction had 9 bases not matched to a gene; V was cut back by 0 bases and J by 2 bases. This CDR3 has 17 residues. CDR3 residues: CASSQEPGAGGTYEQYF. CDR3 nucleotide sequence: TGTGCCAGCAGCCAAGAACCGGGCGCGGGGGGAACCTACGAGCAGTACTTC.

The chain is built from TRBV27 and TRBJ2-7; TRBD2 might be the D (6 bases). The V end lost 0 bases, the J end lost 2 bases, and 17 bases lay between the germline ends. The CDR3 contains 17 residues. Germline loops: CDR1 MNHEY, CDR2 SMNVEV (reference sequence). The CDR3 reads CASSLSLPTGSTYEQYF. CDR3 bases: TGTGCCAGCAGTTTATCCCTCCCCACCGGGAGTACCTACGAGCAGTACTTC.

The V call is TRBV6-1, the J call TRBJ1-2; 9 bases are shared with TRBD1. This CDR3 has 14 residues. V lost 7 bases and J lost 4; bases outside the gene matches: 7. Germline CDR1 is MNHNS and CDR2 is SASEGT. The CDR3 spells CASTGQGFRYGYTF. CDR3 nucleotide sequence: TGTGCCAGCACCGGACAGGGGTTCCGCTATGGCTACACCTTC.

The chain recombines TRBV28 with TRBJ1-2, with 8 nucleotides matching TRBD1. Germline-derived CDR1 and CDR2 are MDHEN and SYDVKM. J lost 6 bases, V lost 4 bases, and 10 bases had no gene match. The CDR3 is 15 residues long. The CDR3 loop is CASSSRTGSVDGYTF. The CDR3 DNA is TGTGCCAGCAGTTCCAGGACAGGGAGCGTCGATGGCTACACCTTC.

The chain links TRBV28 to TRBJ2-5; the match to TRBD1 covers 8 bases. The CDR3 extends over 15 amino acids. V was pared by 5 bases and J by 0 bases, with 5 bases of the junction left unmatched. Germline V gene sequence: CDR1 MDHEN, CDR2 SYDVKM. The CDR3 DNA reads TGTGCCAGCAGTCTACAGGGGGTTAACCAAGAGACCCAGTACTTC. Protein product: CASSLQGVNQETQYF.